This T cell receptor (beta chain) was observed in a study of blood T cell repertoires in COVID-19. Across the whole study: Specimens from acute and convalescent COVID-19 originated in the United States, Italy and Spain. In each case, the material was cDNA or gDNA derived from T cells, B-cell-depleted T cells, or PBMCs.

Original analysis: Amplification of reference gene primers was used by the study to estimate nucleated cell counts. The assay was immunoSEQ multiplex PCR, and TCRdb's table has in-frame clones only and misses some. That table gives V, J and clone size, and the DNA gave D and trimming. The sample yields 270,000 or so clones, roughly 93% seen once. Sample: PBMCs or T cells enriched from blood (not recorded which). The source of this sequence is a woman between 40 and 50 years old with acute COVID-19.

CDR3 nucleotides: TGTGCCACCGGGACTAGCGGGAACCCTACCCCCTACGAGCAGTACTTC. Translating it yields CATGTSGNPTPYEQYF. The J gene is TRBJ2-7, the V gene TRBV28; the match to TRBD2 covers 13 bases. Germline V CDR1 and CDR2: MDHEN, SYDVKM. V gave up 10 bases and J gave up 2 bases; unmatched junction bases: 11. This CDR3 comprises 16 residues.